The sequence of this TCR beta chain was determined in a study of PD-1 blockade in mismatch repair-deficient tumors (dated by TCRdb to the late 2010s). In terms of the full investigation: The trial enrolled under 90 consecutive patients with about a dozen mismatch repair-deficient cancer types between late 2013 and 2016, all previously treated and progressing. Tumor-associated T cell clones in the peripheral blood of patients responding to PD-1 blockade were tracked using deep sequencing of TCR CDR3 regions.

For this clone: Its antigen remains unidentified. No quality values exist for individual bases; no much larger clone is one base distant.

What the authors observed across the whole study: After pembrolizumab, tumor-resident clones, which were often undetectable in blood before treatment, expanded rapidly and then contracted, generally ahead of radiologic responses.

Mismatch repair deficiency in every enrolled patient was established by polymerase chain reaction or immunohistochemistry. TCR sequencing was performed for a few patients who responded to pembrolizumab therapy. Pembrolizumab PD-1 blockade was prospectively tested in advanced mismatch repair-deficient cancers, regardless of tissue of origin, in the phase II trial. Peripheral blood T cell samples were serially collected before and at multiple times after PD-1 blockade was started. Blood sampling time points were reported as weeks after the first dose of pembrolizumab. The library was produced with the immunoSEQ multiplex PCR assay. Entries here come from immuneACCESS through TCRdb and include only in-frame sequences with V and J called. Some clones fail to appear in such tables; in the studies checked, an unresolved V gene covers under half of the shortfall, and the cause of the remainder is unknown. The sample table records more than 15,000 clones; roughly four fifths of these occur just once. Of the sample, around 3.1% falls within the top ten clones.

V and J lose 0 bases and 2 bases, and a span of 11 bases separates them. The CDR3, cysteine through phenylalanine, is 15 amino acids long. Solely the CDR3 DNA is kept, with 45 bases framed from the first base. Per the germline V gene, MNHEY is the CDR1 and SVGAGI is the CDR2. This receptor was identified in an adult with mismatch repair-deficient cancer. In this chain, TRBV6-5 is recombined with TRBJ2-7, with TRBD1 tentatively as D gene (6 bases match). The sequenced sample was PBMCs, obtained 4 weeks after starting pembrolizumab. The CDR3 has the sequence CASSYSGTRTYEQYF. The bases read TGTGCCAGCAGTTACTCGGGGACACGGACCTACGAGCAGTACTTC.